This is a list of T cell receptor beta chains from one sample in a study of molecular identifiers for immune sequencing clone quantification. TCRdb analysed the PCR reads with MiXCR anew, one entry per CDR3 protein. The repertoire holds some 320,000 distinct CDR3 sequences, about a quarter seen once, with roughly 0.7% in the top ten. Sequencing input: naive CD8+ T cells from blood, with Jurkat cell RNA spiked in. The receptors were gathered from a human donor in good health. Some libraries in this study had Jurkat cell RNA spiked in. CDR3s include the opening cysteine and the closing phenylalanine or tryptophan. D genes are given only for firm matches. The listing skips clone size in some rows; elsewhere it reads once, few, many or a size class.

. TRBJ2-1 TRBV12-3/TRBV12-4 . CASIHEWSSYNEQFF TGTGCCAGCATCCACGAGTGGAGCTCCTACAATGAGCAGTTCTTC
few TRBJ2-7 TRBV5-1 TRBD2 CAGSLTPGLAVYEQYF TGCGCCGGCAGCTTGACTCCGGGACTAGCGGTTTACGAGCAGTACTTC
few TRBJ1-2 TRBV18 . CASSRTGAPNYGYTF TGTGCCAGCTCACGGACGGGGGCGCCTAACTATGGCTACACCTTC
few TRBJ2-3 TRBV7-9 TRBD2 CASRSAGEETQYF TGTGCCAGCAGATCCGCGGGGGAAGAAACGCAGTATTTT
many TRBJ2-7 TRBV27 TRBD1 CASSLRGPYEQYF TGTGCCAGCAGCCTTAGGGGGCCCTACGAGCAGTACTTC
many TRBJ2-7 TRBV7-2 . CASSLGGPGNEQYF TGTGCCAGCAGCTTGGGGGGGCCAGGGAACGAGCAGTACTTC
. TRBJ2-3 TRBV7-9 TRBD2 CASSSGVGLAETDTQYF TGTGCCAGCAGCTCCGGTGTAGGTCTAGCGGAGACAGATACGCAGTATTTT
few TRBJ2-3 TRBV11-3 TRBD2 CASSSHPGSTGGPTDTQYF TGTGCCAGCAGCTCCCACCCTGGATCGACGGGGGGGCCCACAGATACGCAGTATTTT
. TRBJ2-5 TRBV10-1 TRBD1 CASSADRGNDKETQYF TGCGCCAGCAGTGCGGACAGGGGGAATGATAAAGAGACCCAGTACTTC
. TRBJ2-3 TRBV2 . CASSISTCADTQYF TGTGCCAGCAGCATCTCGACGTGTGCAGATACGCAGTATTTT
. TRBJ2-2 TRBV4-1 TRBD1 CASSQGQGIGELFF TGCGCCAGCAGCCAAGGACAGGGGATCGGGGAGCTGTTTTTT
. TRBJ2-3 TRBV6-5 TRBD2 CASSPFSGGPTDTQYF TGTGCCAGCAGTCCGTTTAGCGGGGGCCCCACAGATACGCAGTATTTT
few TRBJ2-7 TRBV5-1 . CASSPDMADYEQYF TGCGCCAGCAGCCCCGACATGGCGGACTACGAGCAGTACTTC
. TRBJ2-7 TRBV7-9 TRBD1 CASSTTGGNWYEQYF TGTGCCAGCAGCACCACAGGGGGGAACTGGTACGAGCAGTACTTC
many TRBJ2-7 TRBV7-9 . CASSLTSRGRTYEQYF TGTGCCAGCAGCTTAACCTCACGTGGGCGGACCTACGAGCAGTACTTC
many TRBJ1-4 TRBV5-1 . CASSFTGLGEKLFF TGCGCCAGCAGCTTCACAGGGTTGGGTGAAAAACTGTTTTTT
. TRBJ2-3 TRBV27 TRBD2 CASSHLLREALTDTQYF TGTGCCAGCAGTCACCTCTTGCGGGAGGCCCTCACAGATACGCAGTATTTT
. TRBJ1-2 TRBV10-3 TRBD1 CAISQSGQVNYGYTF TGTGCCATCAGCCAATCGGGACAGGTTAACTATGGCTACACCTTC
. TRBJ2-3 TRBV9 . CASSARGFLHTDTQYF TGTGCCAGCAGCGCGAGAGGGTTCCTTCACACAGATACGCAGTATTTT
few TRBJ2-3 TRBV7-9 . CASSLGGGSAPDTQYF TGTGCCAGCAGCTTAGGTGGCGGATCCGCCCCAGATACGCAGTATTTT
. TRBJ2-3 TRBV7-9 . CASSWMGVENTQYF TGTGCCAGCAGCTGGATGGGGGTGGAGAATACGCAGTATTTT
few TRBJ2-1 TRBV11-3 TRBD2 CASSLAPGTSGSSYNEQFF TGTGCCAGCAGCTTAGCCCCCGGGACTAGCGGGAGTTCTTACAATGAGCAGTTCTTC
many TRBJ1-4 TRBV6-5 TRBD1 CATSGTGDEKLFF TGTGCCACTTCGGGGACAGGGGATGAAAAACTGTTTTTT
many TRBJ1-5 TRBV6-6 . CASSSHRTEPQHF TGTGCCAGCAGTTCACACCGGACGGAGCCCCAGCATTTT
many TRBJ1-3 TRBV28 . CASSLDSSGNTIYF TGTGCCAGCAGTTTAGACAGCTCTGGAAACACCATATATTTT
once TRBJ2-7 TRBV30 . CAWSDLSYDQYF TGTGCCTGGAGTGACCTCTCCTACGATCAGTACTTC
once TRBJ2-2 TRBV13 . CASSLAGRTGELFF TGTGCCAGCAGCTTAGCGGGGCGCACCGGGGAGCTGTTTTTT
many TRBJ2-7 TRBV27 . CASSATGLYYEQYF TGTGCCAGCAGTGCAACGGGACTGTACTACGAGCAGTACTTC
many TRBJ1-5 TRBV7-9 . CASSEREGDQPQHF TGTGCCAGCAGTGAAAGAGAGGGGGATCAGCCCCAGCATTTT
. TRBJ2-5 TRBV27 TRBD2 CASSLLAGGLQETQYF TGTGCCAGCAGTTTACTAGCGGGAGGGCTACAAGAGACCCAGTACTTC
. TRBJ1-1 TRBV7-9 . CASNNIDTEAFF TGTGCCAGCAACAATATAGACACTGAAGCTTTCTTT
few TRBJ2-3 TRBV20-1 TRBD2 CSEKTSGGTDTQYF TGCAGTGAAAAGACTAGCGGGGGCACAGATACGCAGTATTTT
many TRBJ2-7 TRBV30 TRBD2 CAWREGYEQYF TGTGCCTGGCGGGAGGGCTACGAGCAGTACTTC
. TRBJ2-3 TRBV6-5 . CASSCTTRGATDTQYF TGTGCCAGCAGTTGCACAACGAGGGGCGCCACAGATACGCAGTATTTT
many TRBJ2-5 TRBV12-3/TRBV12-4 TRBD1 CASSLRTGVETQYF TGTGCCAGCAGTTTAAGAACAGGGGTAGAGACCCAGTACTTC
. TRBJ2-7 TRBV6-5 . CASSYGRGTDEQYF TGTGCCAGCAGTTACGGTCGGGGTACCGACGAGCAGTACTTC
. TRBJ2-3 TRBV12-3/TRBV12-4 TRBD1 CASSTRDRGRDTDTQYF TGTGCCAGCAGTACCCGAGACAGGGGGCGAGACACAGATACGCAGTATTTT
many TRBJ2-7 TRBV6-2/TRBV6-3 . CASTSGRQYEQYF TGTGCCAGCACCTCGGGGCGCCAATACGAGCAGTACTTC
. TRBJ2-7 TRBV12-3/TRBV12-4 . CASSKVGGYEQYF TGTGCCAGCAGTAAAGTTGGCGGCTACGAGCAGTACTTC
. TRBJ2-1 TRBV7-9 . CASRHDGGYEQFF TGTGCCAGCAGACATGATGGGGGTTATGAGCAGTTCTTC
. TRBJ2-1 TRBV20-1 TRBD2 CSTRAMGGVYNEQIF TGCAGTACTAGAGCTATGGGGGGGGTATACAATGAGCAGATCTTC
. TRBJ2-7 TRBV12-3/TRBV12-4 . CASSLLQGYNYEQYF TGTGCCAGCAGTTTATTGCAGGGCTATAACTACGAGCAGTACTTC
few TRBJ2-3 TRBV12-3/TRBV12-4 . CASPEGNTQYF TGTGCCAGCCCTGAGGGAAATACGCAGTATTTT
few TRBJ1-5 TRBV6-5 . CASSPSTQYNQPQHF TGTGCCAGCAGCCCCTCGACGCAGTACAATCAGCCCCAGCATTTT
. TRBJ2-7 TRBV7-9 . CASSRISGGGSYEQYF TGTGCCAGCAGCCGTATTTCCGGCGGAGGATCCTACGAGCAGTACTTC
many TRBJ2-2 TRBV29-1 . CSVNVGGELFF TGCAGCGTGAATGTTGGCGGGGAGCTGTTTTTT
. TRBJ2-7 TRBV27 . CASSLQGPWSYEQYF TGTGCCAGCAGTTTACAGGGACCGTGGTCCTACGAGCAGTACTTC
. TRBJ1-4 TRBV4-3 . CASSQKRQGRFNEKLFF TGCGCCAGCAGCCAAAAAAGGCAGGGACGGTTTAATGAAAAACTGTTTTTT
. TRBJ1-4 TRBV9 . CAGSAGHQTLGEKLFF TGTGCCGGCAGCGCGGGTCACCAGACCCTTGGTGAAAAACTGTTTTTT
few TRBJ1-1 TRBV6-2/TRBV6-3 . CASSYPGTTEAFF TGTGCCAGCAGTTACCCAGGGACAACTGAAGCTTTCTTT
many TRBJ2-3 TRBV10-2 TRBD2 CASSDSSGDTQYF TGCGCCAGCAGTGATTCTAGCGGGGATACGCAGTATTTT